In its sample, the clone carrying this T cell receptor beta chain was seen a few times. The data are from a study of cytomegalovirus exposure and HLA in healthy donors. Background on the study: In an earlier analysis, 117 million unique TCR beta sequences were found from about 179 million T cells.

PCR was performed using 60 Vbeta and 13 Jbeta primers. Here immunoSEQ multiplex PCR was the method, and the copy in TCRdb shows in-frame clones only, minus some. The sample yields about 84,000 clones, just under 80% seen once. This TCR was recovered from a male donor in good health and CMV-seropositive. The specimen sequenced was PBMCs.

For the CDR3, the DNA is TGTGCCAGCACCAGCGGGAGACCCGGGGAGCTGTTTTTT. Translation: CASTSGRPGELFF. The genes are TRBV28 and TRBJ2-2, with 8 bases identical to TRBD2. The CDR3 totals 13 residues. The V gene's germline CDR1 is MDHEN and CDR2 SYDVKM. J lost 6 bases, V lost 7 bases, and 4 bases had no gene match. Based on the CDR3 plus reference TRBV28 and TRBJ2-2, the full variable domain is DVKVTQSSRYLVKRTGEKVFLECVQDMDHENMFWYRQDPGLGLRLIYFSYDVKMKEKGDIPEGYSVSREKKERFSLILESASTNQTSMYLCASTSGRPGELFFGEGSRLTVL.